This T cell receptor (beta chain) was observed in a study of cytomegalovirus exposure and HLA in healthy donors. Study outcomes and limitations: Reports described diagnosis of cytomegalovirus status by the classifier as highly specific and sensitive. Most of the TCR beta V segments (in an earlier analysis) were productive either about 90% or about 30% of the time. Exclusion applied to some V segments, including TRBV6-2 and TRBV6-3, as they were indistinguishable.

Concerning this clone: Antigen specificity is unknown.

From germline, CDR1 is SGHRS and CDR2 YFSETQ. This CDR3 is built from 15 residues. The V end was cut by 0 bases, the J end by 4 bases, with 13 bases between. The PCR contained 60 Vbeta and 13 Jbeta primers. The protocol was immunoSEQ multiplex PCR, while the TCRdb copy is restricted to in-frame clones and leaves out a portion. The data show more than 85,000 clones, over 65% seen once. This chain joins TRBV5-1 and TRBJ1-1; D is perhaps TRBD1 (5 bases). Source material: PBMCs. The receptor comes from a man aged 40-49 years in good health and CMV-seronegative. CDR3 DNA: TGCGCCAGCAGCTTGGGACCTGATAGGGGCACTGAAGCTTTCTTT. It yields the protein CASSLGPDRGTEAFF.